The T cell receptor beta chain under discussion was sequenced for a study of OX40 agonist ivuxolimab in advanced cancers. The wider study: Aged roughly 23 to 90 with a mean of roughly 63 years, they were around 85% male.

Sequenced by immunoSEQ multiplex PCR; TCRdb stores in-frame clones only, minus some. The sample records 69,000 or so clones, roughly 87% being singletons. Germline CDR1 reads SGHKS; CDR2 reads YYEKEE (reference sequence). J lost 1 base, V lost 3 bases, and 5 bases had no gene match. The CDR3 runs 15 residues. The receptor's source is an adult with an advanced solid tumor such as melanoma, head and neck, liver or kidney cancer. The source was CD4+ or CD8+ T cells sorted from blood, collected in a trial of the OX40 agonist ivuxolimab. The rearrangement links TRBV5-5 to TRBJ1-1, with 8 bases matching TRBD1. This chain's CDR3 is CASSYRGNGNTEAFF. CDR3 DNA: TGTGCCAGCAGCTACAGGGGGAATGGGAACACTGAAGCTTTCTTT.